The T cell receptor beta chain described here comes from a study of blood T cell repertoires in COVID-19. V was pared by 3 bases and J by 7 bases, with 8 bases of the junction left unmatched. Germline lookup yields CDR1 DFQATT and CDR2 SNEGSKA (reference sequence). The CDR3 is made up of 14 amino acids. Enrolled during active infection, Seattle patients were then followed longitudinally. The method was immunoSEQ multiplex PCR; TCRdb's version includes in-frame clones alone and lacks a portion of them. The sample gives 200,000 to 250,000 clones, 80% to 95% of which show up once; about 0.8% is in the top ten.

The receptor was derived from a man aged 55-75 years with COVID-19, enrolled during active disease. The sample was peripheral blood. The chain combines TRBV20-1 with TRBJ2-7; TRBD1 matches 11 bases. The CDR3 coding sequence is TGCAGTGCTAGTATTGGACAGGGGGCTCCGGAGCAGTACTTC. Its protein is CSASIGQGAPEQYF.